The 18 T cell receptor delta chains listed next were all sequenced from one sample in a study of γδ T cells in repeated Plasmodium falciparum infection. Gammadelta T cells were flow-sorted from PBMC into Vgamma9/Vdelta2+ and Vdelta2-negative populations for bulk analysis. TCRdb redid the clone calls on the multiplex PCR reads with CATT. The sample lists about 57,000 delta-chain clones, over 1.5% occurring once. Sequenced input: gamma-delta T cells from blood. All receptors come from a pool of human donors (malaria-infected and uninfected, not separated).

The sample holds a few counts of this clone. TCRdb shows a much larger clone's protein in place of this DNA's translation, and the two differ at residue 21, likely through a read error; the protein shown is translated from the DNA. The CDR3 DNA reads as TGTGCTCTTGGGGAAGACCCGTCCCCTCTCTATAAGTCATTCTCCCCGTACACCGATGAACCCATCTTT. This codes for CALGEDPSPLYKSFSPYTDEPIF. The J gene has no call, while the V gene is TRDV1; TRDD3 was called by the table and not checked on the DNA. The CDR3 is 23 amino acids. Germline V gene sequence: CDR1 TSWWSYY, CDR2 QGS.

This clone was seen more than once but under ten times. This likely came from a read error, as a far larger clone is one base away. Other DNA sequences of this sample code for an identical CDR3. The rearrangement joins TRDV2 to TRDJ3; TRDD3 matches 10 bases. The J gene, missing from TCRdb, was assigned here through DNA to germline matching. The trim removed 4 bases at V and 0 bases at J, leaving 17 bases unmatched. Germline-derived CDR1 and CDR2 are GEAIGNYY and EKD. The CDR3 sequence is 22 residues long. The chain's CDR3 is CACDAVLGDILLDSWDTRQMFF. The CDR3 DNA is TGTGCCTGTGATGCAGTGCTGGGGGATATTTTGCTCGACTCCTGGGACACCCGACAGATGTTTTTC.

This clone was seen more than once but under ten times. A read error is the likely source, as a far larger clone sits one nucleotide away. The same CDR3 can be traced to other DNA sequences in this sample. The chain's CDR3 is CACDQAPSYVEGKVRNDKLIF. The CDR3 DNA is TGTGCCTGTGACCAAGCACCTTCCTACGTGGAGGGAAAGGTTCGAAACGACAAACTCATCTTT. This chain connects TRDV2 to TRDJ1; 9 nucleotides match TRDD2. The CDR3 covers 21 residues. Trimming removed 3 bases from V and 8 bases from J; junction bases left unmatched: 30. CDR1 is GEAIGNYY, CDR2 EKD, per germline.

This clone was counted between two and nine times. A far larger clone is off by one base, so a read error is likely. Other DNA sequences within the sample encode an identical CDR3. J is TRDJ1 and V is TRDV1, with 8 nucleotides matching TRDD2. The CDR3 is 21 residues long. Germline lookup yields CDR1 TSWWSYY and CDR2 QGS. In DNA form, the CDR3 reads TGTGCTCTTGGGGACTCTTCCTACGGGAATGGGGTCATATGTGTCACCGATAAGCTCATCTTT. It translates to CALGDSSYGNGVICVTDKLIF.

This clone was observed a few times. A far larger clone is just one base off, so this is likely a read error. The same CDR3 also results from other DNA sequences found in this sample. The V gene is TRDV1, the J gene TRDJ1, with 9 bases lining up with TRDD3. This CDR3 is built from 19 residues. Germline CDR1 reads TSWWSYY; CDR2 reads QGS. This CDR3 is CALGEPATLGDPNTDKLIF. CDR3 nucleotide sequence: TGTGCTCTCGGGGAACCCGCCACCCTGGGGGATCCGAACACCGATAAACTCATCTTT.

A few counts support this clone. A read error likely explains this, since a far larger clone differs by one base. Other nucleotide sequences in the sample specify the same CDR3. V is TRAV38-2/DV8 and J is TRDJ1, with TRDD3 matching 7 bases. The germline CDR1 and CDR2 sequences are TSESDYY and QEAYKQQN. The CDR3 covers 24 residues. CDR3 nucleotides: TGTGCTTATAGGAGCACCCCGCGGCTACGTGGCCTCCCTGGGGGCCGGCCTTTCACCGATAAACTTATCTTC. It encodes CAYRSTPRLRGLPGGRPFTDKLIF.

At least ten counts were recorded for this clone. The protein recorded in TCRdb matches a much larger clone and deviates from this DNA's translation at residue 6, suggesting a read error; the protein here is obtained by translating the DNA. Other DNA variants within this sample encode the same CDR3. The DNA of the CDR3 is TGTGCTCTTGGGGAACCCCAGCTGGGGGATATCCTGACAGCACAGCTCTTCTTT. This codes for CALGEPQLGDILTAQLFF. The J gene is uncalled and the V gene is TRDV1; the DNA was not compared with TRDD3, the D call given in the table. This CDR3 comprises 18 residues. Germline CDR1 and CDR2: TSWWSYY and QGS.

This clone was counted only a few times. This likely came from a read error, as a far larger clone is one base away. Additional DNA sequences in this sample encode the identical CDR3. CDR3 bases: TGTGCTCTTGGAGAACTTCCTCCCTCCCTCATGCTTCCCGAGAGGGGACTCATCTTT. Translation gives CALGELPPSLMLPERGLIF. This rearrangement joins TRDV1 to TRDJ1; weak D call: TRDD2 (6 bases). This CDR3 has 19 residues. Germline values: CDR1 TSWWSYY, CDR2 QGS.

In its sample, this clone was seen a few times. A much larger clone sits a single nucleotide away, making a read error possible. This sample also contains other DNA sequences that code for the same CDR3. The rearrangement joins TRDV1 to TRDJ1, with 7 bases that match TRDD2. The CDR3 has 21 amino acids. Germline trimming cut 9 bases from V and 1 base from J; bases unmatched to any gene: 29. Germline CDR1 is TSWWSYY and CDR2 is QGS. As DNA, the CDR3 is TGTGCTCTCGGGCGATATTCTCGTACCTTCCTTCGTTTACTTTGCACCGATAAACTCATCTTT. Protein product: CALGRYSRTFLRLLCTDKLIF.

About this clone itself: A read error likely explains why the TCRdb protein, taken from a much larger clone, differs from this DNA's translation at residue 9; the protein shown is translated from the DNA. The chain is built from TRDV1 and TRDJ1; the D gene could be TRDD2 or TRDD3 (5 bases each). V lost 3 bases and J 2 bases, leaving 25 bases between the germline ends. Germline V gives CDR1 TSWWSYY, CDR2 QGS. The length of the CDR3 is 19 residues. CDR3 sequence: CALGEHSLLWDWRTDKLIF. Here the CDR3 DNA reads TGTGCTCTTGGGGAGCATTCCCTTCTTTGGGATTGGCGAACCGATAAACTCATCTTT.

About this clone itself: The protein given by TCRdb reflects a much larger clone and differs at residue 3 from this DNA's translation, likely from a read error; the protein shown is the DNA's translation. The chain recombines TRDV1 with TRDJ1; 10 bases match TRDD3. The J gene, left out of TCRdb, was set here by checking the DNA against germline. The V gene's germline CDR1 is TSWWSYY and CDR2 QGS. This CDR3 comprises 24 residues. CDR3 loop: CAPGLPQPSSVLGDLVAYTDKLIF. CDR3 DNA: TGTGCTCCTGGGTTGCCTCAGCCTTCCTCAGTACTGGGGGATTTGGTAGCGTACACCGATAAACTCATCTTT.

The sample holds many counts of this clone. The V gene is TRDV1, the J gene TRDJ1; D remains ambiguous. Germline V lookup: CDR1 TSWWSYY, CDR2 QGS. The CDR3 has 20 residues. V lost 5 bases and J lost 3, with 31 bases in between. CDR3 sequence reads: CALGKLGASNNLSPSDKLIF. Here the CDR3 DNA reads TGTGCTCTTGGGAAGCTAGGCGCGTCCAACAACCTCTCCCCGTCCGATAAACTCATCTTT.

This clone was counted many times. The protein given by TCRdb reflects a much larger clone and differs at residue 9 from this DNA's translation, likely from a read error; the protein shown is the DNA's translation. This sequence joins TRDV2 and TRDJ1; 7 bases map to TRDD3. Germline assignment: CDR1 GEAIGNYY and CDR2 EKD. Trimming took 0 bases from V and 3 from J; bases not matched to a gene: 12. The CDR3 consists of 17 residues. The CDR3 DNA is TGTGCCTGTGACACCGTAGGGGGATGCGCGGATCCCGATAAACTCATCTTT. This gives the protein CACDTVGGCADPDKLIF.

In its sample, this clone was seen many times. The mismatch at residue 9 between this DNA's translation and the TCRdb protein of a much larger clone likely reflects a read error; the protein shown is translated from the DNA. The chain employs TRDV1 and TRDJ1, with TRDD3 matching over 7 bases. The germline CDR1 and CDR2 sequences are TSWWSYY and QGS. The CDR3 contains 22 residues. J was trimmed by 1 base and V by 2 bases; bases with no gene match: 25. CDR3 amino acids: CALGEVVTPWGYWESVTDKLIF. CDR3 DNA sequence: TGTGCTCTTGGGGAAGTGGTGACGCCCTGGGGATATTGGGAAAGCGTCACCGATAAACTCATCTTT.

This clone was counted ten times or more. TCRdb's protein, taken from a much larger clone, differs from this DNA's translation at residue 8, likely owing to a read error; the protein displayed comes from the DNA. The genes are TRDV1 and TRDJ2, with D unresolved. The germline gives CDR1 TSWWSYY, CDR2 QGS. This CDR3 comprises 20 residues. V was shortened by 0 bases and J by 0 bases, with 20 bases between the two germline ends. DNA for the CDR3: TGTGCTCTTGGGGAACTTGGCTTCAGCCTCCTCAGGGCTTTGACAGCACAACTCTTCTTT. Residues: CALGELGFSLLRALTAQLFF.

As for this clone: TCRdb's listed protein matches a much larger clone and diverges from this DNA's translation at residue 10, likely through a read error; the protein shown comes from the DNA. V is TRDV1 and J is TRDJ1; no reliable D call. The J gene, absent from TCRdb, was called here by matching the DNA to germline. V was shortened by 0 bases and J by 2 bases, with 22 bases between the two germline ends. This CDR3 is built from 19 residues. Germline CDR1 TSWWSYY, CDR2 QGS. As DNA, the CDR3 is TGTGCTCTTGGGGAACTAGAGTCGTCCTGGTCCTTTATTACCGATAAACTCATCTTT. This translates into CALGELESSWSFITDKLIF.

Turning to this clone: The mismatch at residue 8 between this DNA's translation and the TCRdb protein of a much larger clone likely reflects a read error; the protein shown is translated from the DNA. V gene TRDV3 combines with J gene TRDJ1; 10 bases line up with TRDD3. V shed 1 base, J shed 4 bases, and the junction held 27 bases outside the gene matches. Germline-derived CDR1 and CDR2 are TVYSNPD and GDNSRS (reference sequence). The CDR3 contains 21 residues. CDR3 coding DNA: TGTGCCTTTATTGCCCGCCTACTCCTCGTTGGGGGATACATAATAAGCGATAAACTCATCTTT. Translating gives CAFIARLLLVGGYIISDKLIF.

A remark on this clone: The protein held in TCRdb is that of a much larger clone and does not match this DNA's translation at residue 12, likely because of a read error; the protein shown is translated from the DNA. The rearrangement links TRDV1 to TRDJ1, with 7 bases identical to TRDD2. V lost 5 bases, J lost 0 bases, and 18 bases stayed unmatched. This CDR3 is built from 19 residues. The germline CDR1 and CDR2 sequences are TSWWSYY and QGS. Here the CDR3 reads CALGTSIPTVWVYTDKLIF. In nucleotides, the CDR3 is TGTGCTCTTGGGACCTCTATTCCTACAGTGTGGGTGTACACCGATAAACTCATCTTT.